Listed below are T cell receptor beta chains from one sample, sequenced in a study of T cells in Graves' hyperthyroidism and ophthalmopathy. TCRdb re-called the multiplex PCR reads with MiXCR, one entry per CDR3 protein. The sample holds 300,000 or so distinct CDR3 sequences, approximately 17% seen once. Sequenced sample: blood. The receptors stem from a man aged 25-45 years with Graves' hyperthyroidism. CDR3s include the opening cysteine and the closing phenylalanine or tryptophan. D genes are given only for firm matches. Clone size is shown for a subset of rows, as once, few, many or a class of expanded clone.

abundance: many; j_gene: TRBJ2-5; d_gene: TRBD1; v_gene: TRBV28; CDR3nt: TGTGCCAGCAGGAAGGGGGGACAGGGAGAGACCCAGTACTTC; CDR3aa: CASRKGGQGETQYF
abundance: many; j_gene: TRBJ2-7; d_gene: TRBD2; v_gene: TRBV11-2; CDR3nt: TGTGCCAGCAGCTTAGAGGGACTAGCGGTCTACGAGCAGTACTTC; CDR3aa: CASSLEGLAVYEQYF
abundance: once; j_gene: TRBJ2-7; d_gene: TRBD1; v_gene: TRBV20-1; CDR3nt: TGCAGTGCTAAAAGACAGGGTCCCTCCTACGAGCAGTACTTC; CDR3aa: CSAKRQGPSYEQYF
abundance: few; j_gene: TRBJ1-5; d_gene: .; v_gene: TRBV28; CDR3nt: TGTGCCAGCAGTTTTATCGGGGGGGATCAGCCCCAGCATTTT; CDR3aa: CASSFIGGDQPQHF
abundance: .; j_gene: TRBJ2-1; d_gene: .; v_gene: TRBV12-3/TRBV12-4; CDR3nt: TGTGCCAGCAGTTTTGAGGGGGGTGAGCAGTTCTTC; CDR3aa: CASSFEGGEQFF
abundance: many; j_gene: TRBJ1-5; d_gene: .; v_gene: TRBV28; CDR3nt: TGTGCCAGCAGTCGCGATCAGGGTTTTGAGCAGCCCCAGCATTTT; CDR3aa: CASSRDQGFEQPQHF
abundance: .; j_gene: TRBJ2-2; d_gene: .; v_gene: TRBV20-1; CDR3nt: TGCAGTGCTTACGGACCGGCGAACACCGGGGAGCTGTTTTTT; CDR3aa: CSAYGPANTGELFF
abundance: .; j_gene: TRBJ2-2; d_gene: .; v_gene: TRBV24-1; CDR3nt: TGTGCCACCCGTAGTTCGGCCACCGGGGAGCTGTTTTTT; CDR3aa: CATRSSATGELFF
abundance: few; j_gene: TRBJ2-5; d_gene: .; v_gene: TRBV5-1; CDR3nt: TGCGCCAGCAGCGGGGAGGACTACCAAGAGACCCAGTACTTC; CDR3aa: CASSGEDYQETQYF
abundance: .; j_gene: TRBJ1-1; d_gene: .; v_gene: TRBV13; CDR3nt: TGTGCCAGCAGACCCTGGGGGGCGGGCACTGAAGCTTTCTTT; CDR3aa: CASRPWGAGTEAFF
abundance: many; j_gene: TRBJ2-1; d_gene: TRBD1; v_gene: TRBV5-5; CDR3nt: TGTGCCAGCAGCCGCACAGGGGGCGCGGATGAGCAGTTCTTC; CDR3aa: CASSRTGGADEQFF
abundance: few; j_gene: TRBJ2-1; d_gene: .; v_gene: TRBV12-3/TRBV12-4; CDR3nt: TGTGCCAGCAGTTTATCCGGCCAAAACAATGAGCAGTTCTTC; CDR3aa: CASSLSGQNNEQFF
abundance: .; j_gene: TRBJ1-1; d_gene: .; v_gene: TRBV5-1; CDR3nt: TGCGCCAGCAGCGACCCAATGACCGCTTACACTGAAGCTTTCTTT; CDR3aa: CASSDPMTAYTEAFF
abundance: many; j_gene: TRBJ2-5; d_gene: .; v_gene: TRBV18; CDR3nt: TGTGCCAGCTCACCCCCCAGTCGGGGCGGGGAGACCCAGTACTTC; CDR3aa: CASSPPSRGGETQYF
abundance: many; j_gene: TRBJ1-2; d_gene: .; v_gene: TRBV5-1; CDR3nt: TGCGCCAGCAGCTCCCAGGCTAGGGTGTATGGCTACACCTTC; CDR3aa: CASSSQARVYGYTF
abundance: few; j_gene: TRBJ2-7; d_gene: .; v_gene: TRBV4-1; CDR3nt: TGCGCCAGCAGCCAAGGGGGGACTCCCCTACAACAGTACTTC; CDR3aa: CASSQGGTPLQQYF
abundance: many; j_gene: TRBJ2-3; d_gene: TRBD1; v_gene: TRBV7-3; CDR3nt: TGTGCCAGCAGCAAGTGGGACAGCCGTTCGACAGATACGCAGTATTTT; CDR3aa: CASSKWDSRSTDTQYF
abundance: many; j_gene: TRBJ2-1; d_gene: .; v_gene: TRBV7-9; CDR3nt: TGTGCCAGCAGCTTAGTTGTAGGGACGATGCGCTATGAGCAGTTCTTC; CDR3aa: CASSLVVGTMRYEQFF
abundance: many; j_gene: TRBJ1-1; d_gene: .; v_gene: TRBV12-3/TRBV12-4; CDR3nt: TGTGCCAGCAGTCCGACGAGGGATGAAGCTTTCTTT; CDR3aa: CASSPTRDEAFF
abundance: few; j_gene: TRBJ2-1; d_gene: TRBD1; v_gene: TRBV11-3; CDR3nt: TGTGCCAGCAGCCAAACGACAGGGGGCAATGAGCAGTTCTTC; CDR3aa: CASSQTTGGNEQFF